This TCR beta chain was observed in a study of tumor and adjacent non-tumor tissue in lung cancer (dated by TCRdb to the late 2010s). Regarding the study in general: By cancer type, the cohort comprised eleven to twelve adenocarcinoma patients, a couple of squamous cell carcinoma patients and 1 small cell lung cancer patient. Sequencing produced some 130,000,000 productive TCRbeta reads in total, an average of approximately 4.1 million reads per sample. For each patient, one tumor sample and one normal lung sample were taken, giving approximately 33 paired specimens that underwent TCRbeta CDR3 sequencing. Among the approximately 15 patients, ages ranged from roughly 30 to 85 years, some ten were men and 5 were women, and disease was TNM stage I to III. The study compared bulk TCRbeta repertoires between lung tumor tissue and matched distant non-tumor lung tissue from 15 or so lung cancer patients.

Worth noting for this clonotype: This receptor's antigen is unknown. Nothing much larger sits one base from this clone, and base qualities are not available.

Bulk unsorted tissue served as the source for RNA extraction, and RNA quality was assessed using a NanoDrop ND-1000 and an Agilent 2100. All donors had newly diagnosed lung cancer, had not received prior chemotherapy, and were admitted for thoracic surgery in China between August and November 2014. Patients with previous radiotherapy or chemotherapy, or with another concurrent cancer, were excluded from the study. Surgical tissue pieces of roughly 1-2.2 cm3 were preserved in RNAlater solution and were kept at -80 degrees C until use. The research as a whole found: The sequencing platform is not named in the methods, and unique molecular identifiers are not mentioned. TCR diversity was significantly higher in younger patients, and higher tumor TCR diversity was associated with shorter overall and disease-free survival. Peripheral blood was not sequenced, so blood TCRbeta repertoires in these lung cancer patients were not examined. With only approximately 16 patients in the cohort, the authors noted that larger samples and more detailed clinical data are needed. Tumor tissue showed significantly greater TCR diversity (inverse Simpson) than normal lung tissue (approximately 400 vs 170, P = 0.0075, Mann-Whitney U test). A significantly larger cumulative share of the repertoire was made up by the top 100 clones in normal lung than in tumor tissue.

V and J lose 7 bases and 5 bases, and a span of 14 bases separates them. In the germline V gene, CDR1 corresponds to SGHAT and CDR2 to FQNNGV. Reading from cysteine to phenylalanine, the CDR3 counts 13 amino acids. CDR3 DNA is the only sequence kept; it has 39 bases, read in frame from the first base. Receptor libraries were prepared by multiplex PCR. The reads were generated on an Illumina HiSeq 2500. TCRbeta libraries were constructed through three rounds of nested PCR with primers (Table S4) according to protocols modified from ARM-PCR. Before sequencing, PCR products of 200-500 bp were excised from the gel and purified with the QIAquick gel extraction kit. Per the source publication's procedure: Trimmomatic was used to clean the reads, FLASH merged the cleaned reads into complete CDR3 sequences, and MiTCR assigned the sequences to V(D)J germline segments. Clonal diversity was calculated as the inverse Simpson's index using VDJtools. A read counted as productive if the sequence was in-frame and lacked a premature stop codon. The public reads were quality trimmed at Q25 with fastp and then assembled into clones with MiXCR by TCRdb, keeping productive beta chains. Rows are unified per CDR3 protein, each entry keeping the most common DNA and genes. TCRdb's processing, not the authors' own work, is the source of the V and J calls. Present in this sample are about 85,000 distinct CDR3 sequences, roughly three fifths of which were seen just once. 15% of the sample comes from the top ten.

Sequenced sample: lung tumor tissue. The TCR originated in a man aged 70-80 years with non-small cell lung cancer. The sequence joins TRBV11-2 to TRBJ2-5; TRBD1 might be the D gene, on 5 matching bases. The CDR3 protein: CASNGQGGETQYF. DNA sequence: TGTGCCAGCAATGGACAAGGTGGGGAGACCCAGTACTTC.